Sequencing of this T cell receptor (beta chain) was carried out in a study of blood T cell repertoires in COVID-19. Study at large: Sites in the United States, Italy and Spain provided acute and convalescent COVID-19 samples. T cells, B-cell-depleted T cells, or PBMCs provided the cDNA or gDNA that served as material.

Germline lookup yields CDR1 MNHEY and CDR2 SVGAGI. CDR3 size: 14 residues. The V gene lost 2 bases and the J gene lost 2 bases, with 10 bases spanning the gap. Authors' processing steps: Cell counts per sample came from amplifying reference gene primers. Generated by immunoSEQ multiplex PCR, the TCRdb table keeps only in-frame clones and is missing some. Clone size and the V and J calls come from that table; the DNA yielded D and trimming. This table holds over 30,000 clones, around 87% found once. The chain uses TRBV6-5 and TRBJ2-7; possibly TRBD1 for D (6 bases). This sequence originates from a man older than 75 with active COVID-19. Sequencing was performed on peripheral blood. The CDR3 reads CASSYAQGPYEQYF. The CDR3 coding sequence is TGTGCCAGCAGTTACGCACAGGGTCCCTACGAGCAGTACTTC.